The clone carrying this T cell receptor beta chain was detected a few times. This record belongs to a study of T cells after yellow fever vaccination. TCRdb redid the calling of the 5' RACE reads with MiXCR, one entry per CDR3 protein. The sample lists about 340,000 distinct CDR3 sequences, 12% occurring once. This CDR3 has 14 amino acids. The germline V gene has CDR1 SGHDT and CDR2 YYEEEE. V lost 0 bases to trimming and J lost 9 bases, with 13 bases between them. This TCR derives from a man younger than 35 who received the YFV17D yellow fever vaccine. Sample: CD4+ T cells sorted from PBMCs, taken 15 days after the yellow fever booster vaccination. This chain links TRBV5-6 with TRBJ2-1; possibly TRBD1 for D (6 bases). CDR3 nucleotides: TGTGCCAGCAGCTTGGATGTTTTAGGGGGTGAGCAGTTCTTC. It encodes CASSLDVLGGEQFF. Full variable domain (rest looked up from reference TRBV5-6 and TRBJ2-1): DAGVTQSPTHLIKTRGQQVTLRCSPKSGHDTVSWYQQALGQGPQFIFQYYEEEERQRGNFPDRFSGHQFPNYSSELNVNALLLGDSALYLCASSLDVLGGEQFFGPGTRLTVL.